Below are 16 T cell receptor beta chains sequenced from a single sample in a study of blood T cell repertoires in COVID-19. The repertoire was sequenced with immunoSEQ multiplex PCR; TCRdb's copy has only in-frame clones and lacks some. The sample holds about 58,000 clones, 85% to 90% seen once. The sequenced sample was peripheral blood. Receptors were obtained from a man aged 55 to 70 with acute or convalescent COVID-19.

CDR3 DNA sequence: TGTGCCAGCAGCTTGGAAAATCATCCTCCGGGGACCCAGTACTTC. The encoded protein is CASSLENHPPGTQYF. This chain uses TRBV7-2 with TRBJ2-5; D is ambiguous. CDR3 length equals 15 residues. Looked up from germline, CDR1 is SGHTA and CDR2 is FQGNSA. Trimming stripped 3 bases from V and 7 bases from J, with 18 bases between.

The V gene is TRBV9, the J gene TRBJ2-1, with D perhaps matching TRBD2 (6 bases). Trimming shortened V by 0 bases and J by 1 base, and 11 bases separated the two germline ends. The CDR3 spans 16 residues. In germline, CDR1 is SGDLS, CDR2 YYNGEE. The CDR3 reads CASSVVSGGSYNEQFF. The DNA of the CDR3 is TGTGCCAGCAGCGTAGTTAGCGGAGGATCCTACAATGAGCAGTTCTTC.

This chain connects TRBV7-9 to TRBJ2-7; the match to TRBD1 covers 8 bases. The CDR3 loop spans 15 amino acids. Losses at the gene ends were 0 bases for V and 4 bases for J; bases not matched to a gene: 5. Germline values: CDR1 SEHNR, CDR2 FQNEAQ (reference sequence). Written as DNA, the CDR3 is TGTGCCAGCAGCTTAGCCCAGGGGGCAAGTTACGAGCAGTACTTC. Encoded protein: CASSLAQGASYEQYF.

The CDR3 nucleotides are TGTGCCAGTAGTATTAGACAGGGGTCCTACGAGCAGTACTTC. It encodes CASSIRQGSYEQYF. V gene TRBV19 combines with J gene TRBJ2-7; 8 positions agree with TRBD1. Germline V gives CDR1 LNHDA, CDR2 SQIVND (reference sequence). CDR3 length: 14 residues. V lost 3 bases to trimming and J lost 1 base; unmatched junction nucleotides: 2.

The sample holds one count of this clone. The chain has TRBV7-2 and TRBJ2-7, with 8 bases that match TRBD1. The CDR3 covers 14 residues. Germline V gene data show CDR1 as SGHTA and CDR2 as FQGNSA. Losses at the gene ends were 2 bases for V and 5 bases for J; bases not matched to a gene: 5. The CDR3: CASSLWGQVHEQYF. The DNA of the CDR3 is TGTGCCAGCAGCTTATGGGGACAGGTTCACGAGCAGTACTTC.

The chain couples TRBV5-1 to TRBJ2-7, with unresolved D. Trimming removed 0 bases at V and 4 bases at J, with 11 bases between. Germline V gene sequence: CDR1 SGHRS, CDR2 YFSETQ. The CDR3 is 14 residues long. CDR3: CASSLGAGQYEQYF. For the CDR3, the DNA is TGCGCCAGCAGCTTGGGGGCAGGCCAGTACGAGCAGTACTTC.

The DNA of the CDR3 is TGTGCCAGCAGCGGGACTAGCGGCTACAATGAGCAGTTCTTC. This gives the protein CASSGTSGYNEQFF. The chain combines TRBV5-4 with TRBJ2-1; 11 bases fit TRBD2. V shed 4 bases, J shed 3 bases, and the junction held 0 bases outside the gene matches. The V gene's germline CDR1 is SGHNT and CDR2 YYREEE (reference sequence). The CDR3 loop spans 14 amino acids.

The chain links TRBV6-2 or TRBV6-3 to TRBJ2-3; 10 bases match TRBD2. CDR3 size: 18 residues. Germline V gene sequence: CDR1 MNHEY, CDR2 SVGEGT. Trimming at V came to 0 bases and at J to 1 base, leaving 7 bases not matched to a gene. The DNA of the CDR3 is TGTGCCAGCAGTTACTCGATTCTAGCGGGAGCTGGCACAGATACGCAGTATTTT. It codes for CASSYSILAGAGTDTQYF.

This chain joins TRBV2 and TRBJ2-1; no clear D gene. This CDR3 comprises 13 residues. CDR1 and CDR2 (germline): SNHLY, FYNNEI. V was cut by 1 base and J by 4 bases, with 5 bases left in between. The CDR3: CASSEGVYNEQFF. CDR3 nucleotide sequence: TGTGCCAGCAGTGAAGGCGTGTACAATGAGCAGTTCTTC. Full variable domain (missing parts from reference TRBV2 and TRBJ2-1): EPEVTQTPSHQVTQMGQEVILRCVPISNHLYFYWYRQILGQKVEFLVSFYNNEISEKSEIFDDQFSVERPDGSNFTLKIRSTKLEDSAMYFCASSEGVYNEQFFGPGTRLTVL.

The sample holds one count of this clone. The CDR3 nucleotides read TGCGCCAGCAGCTTGGCCGGACAAAGGGCTAGCGGGAGCTACAATGAGCAGTTCTTC. Translating it yields CASSLAGQRASGSYNEQFF. The V and J genes are TRBV5-1 and TRBJ2-1; 10 nucleotides align to TRBD2. Germline V lookup: CDR1 SGHRS, CDR2 YFSETQ. Trimming cost V 0 bases and J 3 bases; bases outside gene matches: 12. CDR3 length: 19 residues. The full variable domain, completed using reference TRBV5-1 and TRBJ2-1, is KAGVTQTPRYLIKTRGQQVTLSCSPISGHRSVSWYQQTPGQGLQFLFEYFSETQRNKGNFPGRFSGRQFSNSRSEMNVSTLELGDSALYLCASSLAGQRASGSYNEQFFGPGTRLTVL.

V is TRBV5-1 and J is TRBJ1-4; D might be TRBD1 (5 bases). With 2 bases removed from V and 6 bases from J, the gap between germline ends came to 11 bases. The CDR3 extends over 14 amino acids. The germline V gene encodes CDR1 SGHRS and CDR2 YFSETQ. CDR3 DNA: TGCGCCAGCAGCTTAGGGGCCGAGGATGAAAAACTGTTTTTT. This codes for CASSLGAEDEKLFF.

CDR3 sequence (DNA): TGTGCCAGCAGACCTACAGGCGGGGCGAGCGGGTTCACAGATACGCAGTATTTT. Translation: CASRPTGGASGFTDTQYF. The genes are TRBV28 and TRBJ2-3; possible D gene TRBD2, 6 bases. CDR3 length: 18 amino acids. From germline, CDR1 is MDHEN and CDR2 SYDVKM. With 6 bases removed from V and 2 bases from J, the gap between germline ends came to 24 bases.

The V call is TRBV2, the J call TRBJ2-7; the match to TRBD2 covers 8 bases. The germline CDR1 and CDR2 sequences are SNHLY and FYNNEI. The trim removed 5 bases at V and 4 bases at J, leaving 10 bases unmatched. The CDR3 has 15 residues. The CDR3 DNA follows: TGTGCCAGCAGTAGACTAGCGAACAGTAAGTACGAGCAGTACTTC. As protein: CASSRLANSKYEQYF.

J is TRBJ2-6 and V is TRBV6-4; 8 nucleotides align to TRBD2. The CDR3 runs 16 residues. Trimming took 4 bases from V and 3 from J; bases not matched to a gene: 5. Germline V gene data show CDR1 as MRHNA and CDR2 as SNTAGT. The CDR3: CASSVAGGGGANVLTF. The CDR3 region has the DNA TGTGCCAGCAGTGTGGCGGGAGGAGGTGGGGCCAACGTCCTGACTTTC.

The rearrangement joins TRBV11-1 to TRBJ2-7; the D is unclear. Germline CDR1 reads SGHAT; CDR2 reads FQDESV (reference sequence). The CDR3 runs to 14 residues. V was trimmed by 5 bases and J by 2 bases, leaving 13 bases between them. CDR3 sequence: CASSIFGGTYEQYF. The CDR3 nucleotides are TGTGCCAGCAGCATATTTGGCGGAACCTACGAGCAGTACTTC. Full variable domain (rest looked up from reference TRBV11-1 and TRBJ2-7): EAEVAQSPRYKITEKSQAVAFWCDPISGHATLYWYRQILGQGPELLVQFQDESVVDDSQLPKDRFSAERLKGVDSTLKIQPAELGDSAMYLCASSIFGGTYEQYFGPGTRLTVT.

The chain carries TRBV4-3 and TRBJ2-1, with 11 bases identical to TRBD1. Germline V lookup: CDR1 LGHNA, CDR2 YSLEER. V trimming: 4 bases; J trimming: 6 bases; junction bases outside the gene matches: 2. The CDR3 totals 14 residues. The CDR3 nucleotides are TGCGCCAGCAGCCCGGGACAGGGGGTCAATGAGCAGTTCTTC. Encoded protein: CASSPGQGVNEQFF.